Described below is a single T cell receptor beta chain sequence and its context. The target of this receptor is not known. No much larger clone is present one base from it, and per-base qualities are unavailable. This specimen belongs to a study of immune characteristics of hereditary and idiopathic chronic pancreatitis. In the study overall: The study examined local immune cells and TCRbeta repertoires in the pancreas in hereditary and idiopathic chronic pancreatitis, using control pancreases from organ donors for comparison. In total, roughly five control pancreases, about 7 hereditary chronic pancreatitis pancreases and roughly six idiopathic chronic pancreatitis pancreases underwent TCRbeta sequencing. The gDNA-based approach was chosen because it involved minimal in vitro experimental manipulation of pancreas-infiltrating T cells. Summary of the overall study and its limitations: Among some 14 chronic pancreatitis patients, the number of productive TCR rearrangements showed a positive correlation with disease severity scores. Compared with controls, both chronic pancreatitis groups had significantly higher TCRbeta repertoire diversity and lower clonality. Because patient tissue could only be obtained at the time of TPIAT, differences in disease duration may have influenced the immune findings. Chronic pancreatitis caused by alcohol use was not included in the study. Vbeta-Jbeta gene family usage, including TRBV10, TRBV19, TRBV23 and TRBV5, differed between hereditary and idiopathic chronic pancreatitis.

The method behind the library was the immunoSEQ multiplex PCR assay. From pancreatic genomic DNA, the TCRbeta CDR3 region and adjacent sequences were amplified and sequenced. Per the original workflow: Repertoire diversity was measured as a mean normalized Shannon-Wiener index, alongside productive clonality and productive rearrangement counts. Control and chronic pancreatitis repertoire metrics were compared with the nonparametric Mann-Whitney U test. A clonotype counted as shared when its CDR3beta sequence had identical amino acid composition and length across subjects. Here the immuneACCESS table is served through TCRdb, limited to in-frame sequences with V and J called. Missing clones are a known gap in these copies; in checked studies unresolved V genes cover under half, and the rest lacks a known reason. The V and J calls and the clone size are those of that table, but D and trimming were determined from the DNA. For this sample there are several thousand clones; roughly 74% appear just once. Jointly, the top ten make up around 7.8% of the sample.

Pancreas tissue with chronic pancreatitis was obtained from patients having total pancreatectomy with islet autotransplantation (TPIAT). None of the chronic pancreatitis patients included in the study had a known history of diabetes. For TCRbeta sequencing, genomic DNA was pulled straight from bulk pancreas tissue, skipping any T cell sorting. Pancreas tissues were collected consecutively from patients and organ donors at two US centers. CDR1 SGHTA and CDR2 FQGNSA are derived from the germline V gene. The trim is 0 bases for V and 3 bases for J, with a gap of 11 bases between the germline ends. Measured from the cysteine to the phenylalanine, the CDR3 is 15 residues long. CDR3 DNA is the only sequence kept; it has 45 bases, read in frame from the first base.

The sequence came from a human donor with chronic pancreatitis. Input material: pancreas tissue with hereditary chronic pancreatitis. This chain is built from TRBV7-2 and TRBJ1-2, with no reliable assignment of the D segment. The DNA sequence reads TGTGCCAGCAGCTTAGCGCGTACGGACTACTATGGCTACACCTTC. Translation gives CASSLARTDYYGYTF.